The 4 T cell receptor beta chains below come from one sample, sequenced in a study of T cell responses to AZD1222 COVID-19 vaccine. The table came from immunoSEQ multiplex PCR; TCRdb's copy has only in-frame clones and leaves some out. The sample yields some 120,000 clones, about 90% seen once. The specimen was peripheral blood, collected on day 0 of MenACWY control vaccination. The receptor set was obtained from an adult in good health.

V and J are TRBV7-8 and TRBJ2-3; 9 bases fit TRBD1. V lost 2 bases and J lost 2; bases outside the gene matches: 2. CDR1 and CDR2 (germline): SGHVS, FQNEAQ. This CDR3 region has 15 residues. The CDR3 DNA sequence: TGTGCCAGCAGCTTAAGGGACAGGGACACAGATACGCAGTATTTT. Translation: CASSLRDRDTDTQYF. The variable domain in full, completed from reference TRBV7-8 and TRBJ2-3, reads GAGVSQSPRYKVAKRGQDVALRCDPISGHVSLFWYQQALGQGPEFLTYFQNEAQLDKSGLPSDRFFAERPEGSVSTLKIQRTQQEDSAVYLCASSLRDRDTDTQYFGPGTRLTVL.

This clone was found a few times. The same CDR3 also results from other DNA sequences found in this sample. The V and J genes are TRBV27 and TRBJ2-7; either TRBD1 or TRBD2 may fit D (5 bases each). Germline-derived CDR1 and CDR2 are MNHEY and SMNVEV (reference sequence). The CDR3 length is 14 residues. Trimming removed 3 bases from V and 4 bases from J, with 13 bases in between. CDR3 loop: CASSFTGTGYEQYF. The CDR3 bases are TGTGCCAGCAGTTTTACTGGGACCGGGTACGAGCAGTACTTC.

The table lists this clone with a few counts. The J gene is TRBJ2-7, the V gene TRBV7-7; the D gene is possibly TRBD1 (6 bases). The CDR3 contains 15 residues. The V end lost 7 bases, the J end lost 1 base, and 17 bases lay between the germline ends. Germline-derived CDR1 and CDR2 are SSHAT and FNYEAQ (reference sequence). In DNA form, the CDR3 reads TGTGCCAGCATCCCCCTGGCAGGGGAATCCTACGAGCAGTACGTC. This sequence encodes CASIPLAGESYEQYV.

The chain joins TRBV15 to TRBJ1-6; the D is unclear. V lost 8 bases and J 0 bases, leaving 8 bases between the germline ends. From germline, CDR1 is LNHNV and CDR2 YYDKDF (reference sequence). The length of the CDR3 is 14 residues. CDR3: CATAGSSYNSPLHF. DNA of the CDR3: TGTGCCACCGCTGGGAGCTCCTATAATTCACCCCTCCACTTT.